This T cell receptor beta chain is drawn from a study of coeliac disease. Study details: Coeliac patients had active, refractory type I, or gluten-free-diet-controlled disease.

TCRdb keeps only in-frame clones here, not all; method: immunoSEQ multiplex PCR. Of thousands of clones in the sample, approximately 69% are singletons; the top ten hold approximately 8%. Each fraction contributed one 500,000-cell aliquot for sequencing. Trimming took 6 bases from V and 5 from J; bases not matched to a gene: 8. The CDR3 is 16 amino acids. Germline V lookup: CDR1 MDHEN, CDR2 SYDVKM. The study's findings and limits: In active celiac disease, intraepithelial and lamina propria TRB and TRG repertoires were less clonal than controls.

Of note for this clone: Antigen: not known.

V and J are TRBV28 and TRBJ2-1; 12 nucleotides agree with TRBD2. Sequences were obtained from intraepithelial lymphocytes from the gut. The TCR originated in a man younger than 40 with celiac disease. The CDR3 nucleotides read TGTGCCAGCAGCCCTATTCTAGCGGGAGGGAACAATGAGCAGTTCTTC. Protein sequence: CASSPILAGGNNEQFF.